A selection of T cell receptor beta chains follows, all from one sample in a study of blood T cell repertoires in COVID-19. TCRdb's table, derived via immunoSEQ multiplex PCR, lists solely in-frame clones and lacks some. The sample includes 100,000 or so clones, about 86% of them seen just once. Sequences were obtained from peripheral blood. These receptors all come from an older man with acute or convalescent COVID-19. The CDR3 runs from the conserved cysteine through the conserved F or W. The D gene is left open where the match is weak. Clone size is given for some rows only: seen once, a few or many times, or a class if the clone is expanded.

j_call cdr3_length d_call v_call clone_size cdr3_nt cdr3_aa
TRBJ1-5 14 TRBD1 TRBV28 NA TGTGCCAGCAGCCCGGGACAGGGAAGTCAGCCCCAGCATTTT CASSPGQGSQPQHF
TRBJ1-5 18 TRBD1 TRBV19 NA TGTGCCAGTAGTTCCGGGACAGGGAGGTTGATCGGCAATCAGCCCCAGCATTTT CASSSGTGRLIGNQPQHF
TRBJ2-7 17 TRBD1 TRBV7-8 NA TGTGCCAGCAGCTTAGCCCCCGGACGGACAGGCTACTACGAGCAGTACTTC CASSLAPGRTGYYEQYF
TRBJ1-1 15 NA TRBV28 once TGTGCCAGCAGTTTGAGGCAACTGATACGCACTGAAGCTTTCTTT CASSLRQLIRTEAFF
TRBJ1-1 14 NA TRBV5-4 NA TGTGCCAGCAGCCCACCGGGGGGTTACACTGAAGCTTTCTTT CASSPPGGYTEAFF
TRBJ2-7 17 TRBD1 TRBV18 NA TGTGCCAGCTCAAAGACAGGGGGCCTCAACCCCACCTACGAGCAGTACTTC CASSKTGGLNPTYEQYF
TRBJ1-1 13 NA TRBV11-3 NA TGTGCCAGCAGCTTGACAGGTACCACTGAAGCTTTCTTT CASSLTGTTEAFF
TRBJ2-7 14 NA TRBV5-6 NA TGTGCCAGCAGACCCAGGACTCGGACCTACGAGCAGTACTTC CASRPRTRTYEQYF
TRBJ1-1 14 TRBD1 TRBV6-5 NA TGTGCCAGCAGTTACTCTCCAGGGGGACGTGAAGCTTTCTTT CASSYSPGGREAFF
TRBJ2-1 14 NA TRBV3-1/TRBV3-2 NA TGTGCCAGCAGCCAAGCTCCCGCGGCCAATGAGCAGTTCTTC CASSQAPAANEQFF
TRBJ2-3 16 TRBD2 TRBV11-2 NA TGTGCCAGCTCCGGGACTAGCGGGACTAGCACAGATACGCAGTATTTT CASSGTSGTSTDTQYF
TRBJ1-4 15 NA TRBV3-1/TRBV3-2 NA TGTGCCAGCAGCCCTTACCGGACAGAAGGTTTGAAACTGTTTTTT CASSPYRTEGLKLFF
TRBJ2-2 13 NA TRBV3-1/TRBV3-2 NA TGTGCCAGCAGCCTTCAGGGGTACGGGGAGCTGTTTTTT CASSLQGYGELFF
TRBJ2-7 15 NA TRBV4-3 NA TGCGCCAGCAGCCAAACTCCGGGATCCTCCTACGAGCAGTACTTC CASSQTPGSSYEQYF
TRBJ2-2 18 TRBD1 TRBV11-3 NA TGTGCCAGCAGCTTAATTTTTGGGACAGGGGCGAACACCGGGGAGCTGTTTTTT CASSLIFGTGANTGELFF
TRBJ1-2 15 TRBD1 TRBV28 NA TGTGCCAGCAGTTTATACGGGACAGGGAGTTATGGCTACACCTTC CASSLYGTGSYGYTF
TRBJ1-4 14 NA TRBV20-1 NA TGCAGTGCTAGTATGTCGCAGGTAGTTGAAAAACTGTTTTTT CSASMSQVVEKLFF
TRBJ1-1 13 NA TRBV6-1 NA TGTGCCAGCAGTTTTTCAGGGGACACTGAAGCTTTCTTT CASSFSGDTEAFF
TRBJ1-6 15 TRBD1 TRBV6-6 few TGTGCCAGCAGTCCGGGACAGACTTATAATTCACCCCTCCACTTT CASSPGQTYNSPLHF
TRBJ2-2 13 NA TRBV2 NA TGTGCCAGCAGCGGATCCCGGGACACCCCTTTGTTTTTT CASSGSRDTPLFF
TRBJ1-1 15 NA TRBV11-2 NA TGTGCCAGCAGCTTAGCAGGGTCTAGGAACACTGAAGCTTTCTTT CASSLAGSRNTEAFF
TRBJ1-3 14 TRBD1 TRBV30 NA TGTGCCTGGAGTAAGGGGGCGGCTAGAAACACCATATATTTT CAWSKGAARNTIYF
TRBJ2-5 16 NA TRBV7-3 NA TGTGCCAGCAGCTTAGGCGGGACAGCTACCCAAGAGACCCAGTACTTC CASSLGGTATQETQYF
TRBJ1-4 14 TRBD1 TRBV2 NA TGTGCCAGCCAAGAACAGGGGACTAATGAAAAACTGTTTTTT CASQEQGTNEKLFF
TRBJ2-7 14 NA TRBV3-1/TRBV3-2 NA TGTGCCAGCAGCCAAAGCAGGGCGCCCTACGAGCAGTACTTC CASSQSRAPYEQYF